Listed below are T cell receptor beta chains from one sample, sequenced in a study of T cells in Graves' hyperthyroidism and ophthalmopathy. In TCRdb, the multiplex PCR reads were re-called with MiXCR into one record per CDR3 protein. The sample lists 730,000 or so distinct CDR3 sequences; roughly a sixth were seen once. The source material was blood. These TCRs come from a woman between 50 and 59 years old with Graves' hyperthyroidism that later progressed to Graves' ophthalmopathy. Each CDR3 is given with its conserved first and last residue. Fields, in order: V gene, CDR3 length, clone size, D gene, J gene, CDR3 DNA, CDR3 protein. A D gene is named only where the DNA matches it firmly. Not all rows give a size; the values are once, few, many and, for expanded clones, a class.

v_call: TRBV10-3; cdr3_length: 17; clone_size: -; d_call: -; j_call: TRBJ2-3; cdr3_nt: TGTGCCATCAGTGGTGGCCCGGGACGAGAGGGCACAGATACGCAGTATTTT; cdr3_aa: CAISGGPGREGTDTQYF
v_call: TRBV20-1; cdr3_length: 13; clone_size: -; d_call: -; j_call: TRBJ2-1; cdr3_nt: TGCAGTGCTAGATCCGACTTGTTCAATGAGCAGTTCTTC; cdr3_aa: CSARSDLFNEQFF
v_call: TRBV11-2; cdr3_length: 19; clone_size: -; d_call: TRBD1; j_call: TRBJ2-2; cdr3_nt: TGTGCCAGCAGTTCCCGCCCTCCTGGACAGGCTACTTGGGGTGGGGAGCTGTTTTTT; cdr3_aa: CASSSRPPGQATWGGELFF
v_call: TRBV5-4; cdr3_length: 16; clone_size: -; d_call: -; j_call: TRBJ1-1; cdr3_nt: TGTGCCAGCAGCTTGGCCTTGTTCGGGCGGCCCACTGAAGCTTTCTTT; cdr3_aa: CASSLALFGRPTEAFF
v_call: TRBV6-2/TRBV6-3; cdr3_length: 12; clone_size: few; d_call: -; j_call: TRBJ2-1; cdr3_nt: TGTGCCAGCAGTTTGGATATCAATGAGCAGTTCTTC; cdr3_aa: CASSLDINEQFF
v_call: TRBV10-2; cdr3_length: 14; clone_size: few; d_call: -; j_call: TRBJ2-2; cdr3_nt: TGCGCCAGCAGTGAGCAGGGGCGGCCCGGGGAGCTGTTTTTT; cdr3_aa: CASSEQGRPGELFF
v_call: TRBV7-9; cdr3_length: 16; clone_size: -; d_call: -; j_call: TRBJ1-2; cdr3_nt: TGTGCCAGCAGCTCACTCCGACAGGAAGGATTGTTAGGCTACACCTTC; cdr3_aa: CASSSLRQEGLLGYTF
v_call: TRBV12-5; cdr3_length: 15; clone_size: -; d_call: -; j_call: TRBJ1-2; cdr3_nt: TGTGCTAGTGGCTTAGGTGCCGGCGGTGCCTATGGCTACACCTTC; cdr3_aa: CASGLGAGGAYGYTF
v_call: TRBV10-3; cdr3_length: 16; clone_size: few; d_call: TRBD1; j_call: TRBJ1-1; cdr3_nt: TGTGCCATCAGTTCCGGGACAGGGAGGGGGAACACTGAAGCTTTCTTT; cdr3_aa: CAISSGTGRGNTEAFF
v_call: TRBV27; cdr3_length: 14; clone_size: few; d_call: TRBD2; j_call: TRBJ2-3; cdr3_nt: TGTGCCAGCAAAAAACTAGCGGGAGGGGATACGCAGTATTTT; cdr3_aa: CASKKLAGGDTQYF
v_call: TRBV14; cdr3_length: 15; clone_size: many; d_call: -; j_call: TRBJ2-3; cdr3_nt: TGTGCCAGCAGCCAGCCGGGCAGCAGCACAGATACGCAGTATTTT; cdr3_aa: CASSQPGSSTDTQYF
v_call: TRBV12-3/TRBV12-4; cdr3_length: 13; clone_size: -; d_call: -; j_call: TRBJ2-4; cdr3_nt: TGTGCCAGCAGCCCGGGACCGGTGGACATTCAGTACTTC; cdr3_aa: CASSPGPVDIQYF
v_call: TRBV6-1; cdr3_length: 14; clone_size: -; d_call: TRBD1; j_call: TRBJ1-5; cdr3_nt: TGTGCCGGCACTAGGGGGCTCGGCAATCAGCCCCAGCATTTT; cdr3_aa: CAGTRGLGNQPQHF
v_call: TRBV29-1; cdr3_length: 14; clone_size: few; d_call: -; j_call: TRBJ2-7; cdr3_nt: TGCAGCGTTGCAGCTGGGGGCAGCTCCTACGAGCAGTACTTC; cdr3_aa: CSVAAGGSSYEQYF
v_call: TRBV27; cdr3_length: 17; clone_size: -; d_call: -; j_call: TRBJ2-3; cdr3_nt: TGTGCCAGCAGGAGGTTTGCGGGTTTACCCGGTACAGATACGCAGTATTTT; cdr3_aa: CASRRFAGLPGTDTQYF
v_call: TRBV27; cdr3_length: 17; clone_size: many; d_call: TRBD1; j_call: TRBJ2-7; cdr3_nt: TGTGCCAGCAGTTCAAGGACAGGAAACAGACCCCGGGGCGAGCAGTACTTC; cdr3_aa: CASSSRTGNRPRGEQYF
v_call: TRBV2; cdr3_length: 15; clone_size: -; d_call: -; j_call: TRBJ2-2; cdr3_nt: TGTGCCAGCAGGAAGTTATCGGGGCCGGTCGGGGAGCTGTTTTTT; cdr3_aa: CASRKLSGPVGELFF
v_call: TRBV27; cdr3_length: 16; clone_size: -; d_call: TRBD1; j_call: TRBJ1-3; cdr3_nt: TGTGCCAGCAGTTCCAACAGGGGGCTGAATGGAAACACCATATATTTT; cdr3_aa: CASSSNRGLNGNTIYF
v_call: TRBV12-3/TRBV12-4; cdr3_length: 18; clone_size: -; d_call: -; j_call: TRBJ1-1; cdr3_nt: TGTGCCAGCAGACCAGACGGGTACACCGGAATTACGAACACTGAAGCTTTCTTT; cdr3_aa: CASRPDGYTGITNTEAFF
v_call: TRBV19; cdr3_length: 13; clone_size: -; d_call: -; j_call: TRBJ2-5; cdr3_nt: TGTGCCAGTAGAGAGGGGGGGGGGGAGACCCAGTACTTC; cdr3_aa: CASREGGGETQYF
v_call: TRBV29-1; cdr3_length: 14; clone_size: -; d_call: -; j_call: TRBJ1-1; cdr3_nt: TGCAGCGTTGAGTCTCAGGGGATGAACACTGAAGCTTTCTTT; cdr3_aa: CSVESQGMNTEAFF
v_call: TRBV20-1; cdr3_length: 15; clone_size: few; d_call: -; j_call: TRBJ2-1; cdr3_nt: TGCAGTGCTAGAGATCAGACGAGCTCCTACAATGAGCAGTTCTTC; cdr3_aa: CSARDQTSSYNEQFF
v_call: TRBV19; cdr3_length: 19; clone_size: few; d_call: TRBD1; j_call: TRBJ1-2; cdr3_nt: TGTGCCAGTAGTATGTATTCCCTCGTGGACAGGGACTCAGCCTATGGCTACACCTTC; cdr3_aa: CASSMYSLVDRDSAYGYTF
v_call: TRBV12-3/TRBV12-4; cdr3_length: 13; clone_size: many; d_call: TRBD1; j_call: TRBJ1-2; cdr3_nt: TGTGCCAGCAGCCCCGGACAGGTCTATGGCTACACCTTC; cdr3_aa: CASSPGQVYGYTF
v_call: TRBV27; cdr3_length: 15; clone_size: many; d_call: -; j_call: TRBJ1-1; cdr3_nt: TGTGCCAGCAGTCCCGTGGGTGGGCCGATCCCTGAAGCTTTCTTT; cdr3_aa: CASSPVGGPIPEAFF